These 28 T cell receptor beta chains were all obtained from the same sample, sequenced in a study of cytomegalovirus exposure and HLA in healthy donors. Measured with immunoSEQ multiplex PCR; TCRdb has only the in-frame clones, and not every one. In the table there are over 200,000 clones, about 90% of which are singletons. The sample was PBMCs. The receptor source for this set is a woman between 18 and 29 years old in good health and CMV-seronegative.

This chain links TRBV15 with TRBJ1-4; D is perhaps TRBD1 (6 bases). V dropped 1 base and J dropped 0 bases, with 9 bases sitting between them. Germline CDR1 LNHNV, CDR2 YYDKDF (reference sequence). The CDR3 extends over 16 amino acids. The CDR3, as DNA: TGTGCCACCAGCAGAGCGGACAGTCCAACTAATGAAAAACTGTTTTTT. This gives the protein CATSRADSPTNEKLFF.

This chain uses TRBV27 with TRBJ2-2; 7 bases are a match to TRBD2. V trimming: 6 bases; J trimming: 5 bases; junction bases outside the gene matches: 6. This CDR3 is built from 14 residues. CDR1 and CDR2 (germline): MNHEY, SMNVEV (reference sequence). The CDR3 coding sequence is TGTGCCAGCAGCAGGCGGGAGTGGACCGGGGAGCTGTTTTTT. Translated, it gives CASSRREWTGELFF.

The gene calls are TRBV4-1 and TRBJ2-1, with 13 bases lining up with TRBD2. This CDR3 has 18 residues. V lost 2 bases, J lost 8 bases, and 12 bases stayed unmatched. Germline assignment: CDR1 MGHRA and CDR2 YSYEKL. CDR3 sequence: CASSQPGLAGKLYHEQFF. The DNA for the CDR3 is TGCGCCAGCAGCCAACCGGGACTAGCGGGAAAATTGTACCATGAGCAGTTCTTC.

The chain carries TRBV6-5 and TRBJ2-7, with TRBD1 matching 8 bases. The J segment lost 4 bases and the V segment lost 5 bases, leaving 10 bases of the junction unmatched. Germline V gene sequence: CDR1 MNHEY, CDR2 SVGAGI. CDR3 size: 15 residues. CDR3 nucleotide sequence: TGTGCCAGCAGTCGATCAGGACAGGGCATATACGAGCAGTACTTC. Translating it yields CASSRSGQGIYEQYF.

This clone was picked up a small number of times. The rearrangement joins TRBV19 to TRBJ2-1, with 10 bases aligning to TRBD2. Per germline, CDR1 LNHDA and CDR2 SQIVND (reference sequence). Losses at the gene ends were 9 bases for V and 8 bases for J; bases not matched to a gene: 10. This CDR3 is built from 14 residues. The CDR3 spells CARFSSGRVDEQFF. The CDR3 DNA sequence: TGTGCCAGGTTCTCTAGCGGGAGAGTGGATGAGCAGTTCTTC.

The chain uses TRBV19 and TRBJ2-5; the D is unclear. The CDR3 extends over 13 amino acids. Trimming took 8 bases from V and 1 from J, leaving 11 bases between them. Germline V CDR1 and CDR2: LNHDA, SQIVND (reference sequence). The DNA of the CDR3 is TGTGCCAGTGCGCCCCACTCCCAAGAGACCCAGTACTTC. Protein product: CASAPHSQETQYF. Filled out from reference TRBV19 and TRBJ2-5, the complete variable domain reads DGGITQSPKYLFRKEGQNVTLSCEQNLNHDAMYWYRQDPGQGLRLIYYSQIVNDFQKGDIAEGYSVSREKKESFPLTVTSAQKNPTAFYLCASAPHSQETQYFGPGTRLLVL.

As DNA, the CDR3 is TGCAGTGCTCGGACAGACTATGGCTACACCTTC. Its translation is CSARTDYGYTF. The chain uses TRBV20-1 and TRBJ1-2; a weak D match, TRBD1 (6 bases). With 5 bases removed from V and 3 bases from J, the gap between germline ends came to 7 bases. The CDR3 is made up of 11 amino acids. The V gene's germline CDR1 is DFQATT and CDR2 SNEGSKA (reference sequence).

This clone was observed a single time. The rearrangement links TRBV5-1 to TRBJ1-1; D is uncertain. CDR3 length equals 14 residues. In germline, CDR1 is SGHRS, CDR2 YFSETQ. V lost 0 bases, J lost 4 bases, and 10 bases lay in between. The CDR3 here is CASSLAEGATEAFF. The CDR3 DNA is TGCGCCAGCAGCTTGGCGGAGGGCGCCACTGAAGCTTTCTTT.

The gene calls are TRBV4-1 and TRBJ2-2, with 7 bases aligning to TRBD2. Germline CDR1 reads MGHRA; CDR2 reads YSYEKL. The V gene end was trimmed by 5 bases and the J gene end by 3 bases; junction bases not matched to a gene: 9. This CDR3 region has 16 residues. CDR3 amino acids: CASSTWASGYTGELFF. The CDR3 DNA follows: TGCGCCAGCAGCACGTGGGCTAGCGGCTACACCGGGGAGCTGTTTTTT.

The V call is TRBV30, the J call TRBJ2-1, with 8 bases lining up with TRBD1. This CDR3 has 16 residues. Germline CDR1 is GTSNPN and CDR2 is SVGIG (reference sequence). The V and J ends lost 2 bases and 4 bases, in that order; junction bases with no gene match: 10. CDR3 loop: CAWSSSDRAPYNEQFF. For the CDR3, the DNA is TGTGCCTGGAGTTCTTCGGACAGGGCCCCATACAATGAGCAGTTCTTC.

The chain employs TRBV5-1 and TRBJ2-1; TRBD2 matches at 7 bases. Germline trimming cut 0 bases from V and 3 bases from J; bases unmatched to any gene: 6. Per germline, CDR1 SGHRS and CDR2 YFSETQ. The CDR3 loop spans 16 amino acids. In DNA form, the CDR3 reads TGCGCCAGCAGCTTGGAGTCTAGCGGATTCTACAATGAGCAGTTCTTC. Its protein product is CASSLESSGFYNEQFF.

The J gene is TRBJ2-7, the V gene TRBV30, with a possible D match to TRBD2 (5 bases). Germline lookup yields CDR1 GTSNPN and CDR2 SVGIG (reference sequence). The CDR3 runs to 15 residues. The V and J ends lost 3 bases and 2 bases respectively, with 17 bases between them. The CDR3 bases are TGTGCCTGGAGCGCGGACTTCGGAGAAACCTACGAGCAGTACTTC. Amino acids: CAWSADFGETYEQYF.

In DNA form, the CDR3 reads TGTGCCAGCAGCCAAAAAGGGGGAGGCACAGATACGCAGTATTTT. Protein: CASSQKGGGTDTQYF. This chain links TRBV4-2 with TRBJ2-3, with D maybe TRBD1 (6 bases). Germline CDR1 and CDR2: LGHNA and YNFKEQ. The CDR3 consists of 15 residues. Trimming took off 2 bases at V and 1 base at J, with 10 bases between the two ends.

The CDR3 sequence: CASSVGVAGGMNTGELFF. CDR3 sequence (DNA): TGTGCCAGCAGCGTAGGGGTAGCGGGAGGGATGAACACCGGGGAGCTGTTTTTT. The chain is built from TRBV9 and TRBJ2-2, with 11 bases that match TRBD2. V gave up 0 bases and J gave up 1 base; unmatched junction bases: 5. Germline V lookup: CDR1 SGDLS, CDR2 YYNGEE. The CDR3 consists of 18 residues. Looking up the rest from reference TRBV9 and TRBJ2-2 gives the full variable domain: DSGVTQTPKHLITATGQRVTLRCSPRSGDLSVYWYQQSLDQGLQFLIQYYNGEERAKGNILERFSAQQFPDLHSELNLSSLELGDSALYFCASSVGVAGGMNTGELFFGEGSRLTVL.

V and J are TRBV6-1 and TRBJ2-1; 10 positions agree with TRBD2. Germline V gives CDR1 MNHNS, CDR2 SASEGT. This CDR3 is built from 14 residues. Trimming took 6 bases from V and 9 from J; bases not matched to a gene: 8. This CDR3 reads CASSGTSEIGEQFF. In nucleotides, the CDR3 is TGTGCCAGCAGCGGGACTAGCGAGATCGGTGAGCAGTTCTTC.

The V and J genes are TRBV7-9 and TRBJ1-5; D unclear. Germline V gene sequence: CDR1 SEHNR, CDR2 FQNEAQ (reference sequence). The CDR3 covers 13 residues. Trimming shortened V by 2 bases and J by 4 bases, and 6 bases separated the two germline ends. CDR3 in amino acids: CASSLSQNQPQHF. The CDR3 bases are TGTGCCAGCAGCTTATCCCAAAATCAGCCCCAGCATTTT. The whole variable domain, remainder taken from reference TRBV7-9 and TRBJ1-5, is DTGVSQNPRHKITKRGQNVTFRCDPISEHNRLYWYRQTLGQGPEFLTYFQNEAQLEKSRLLSDRFSAERPKGSFSTLEIQRTEQGDSAMYLCASSLSQNQPQHFGDGTRLSIL.

CDR3 residues: CASSLTRLTEAFF. For the CDR3, the DNA is TGTGCCAGCAGCTTGACACGGCTCACTGAAGCTTTCTTT. The chain uses TRBV7-9 and TRBJ1-1; D is ambiguous. This CDR3 comprises 13 residues. Trimming removed 3 bases from V and 4 bases from J, with 9 bases in between. Germline loops: CDR1 SEHNR, CDR2 FQNEAQ (reference sequence).

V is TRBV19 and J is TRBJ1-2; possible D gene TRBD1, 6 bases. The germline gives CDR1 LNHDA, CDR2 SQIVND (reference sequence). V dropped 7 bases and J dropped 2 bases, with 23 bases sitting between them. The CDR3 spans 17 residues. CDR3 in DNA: TGTGCCAGTACCCCCTGGGATGAGGCAGGGGCAAACTATGGCTACACCTTC. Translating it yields CASTPWDEAGANYGYTF.

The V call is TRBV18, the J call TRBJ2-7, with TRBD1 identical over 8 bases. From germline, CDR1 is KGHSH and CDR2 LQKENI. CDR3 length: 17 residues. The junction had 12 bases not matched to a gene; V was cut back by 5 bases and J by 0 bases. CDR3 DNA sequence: TGTGCCAGCTCATCTAATTTCCAGGGGACAGGCTCCTACGAGCAGTACTTC. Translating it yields CASSSNFQGTGSYEQYF.

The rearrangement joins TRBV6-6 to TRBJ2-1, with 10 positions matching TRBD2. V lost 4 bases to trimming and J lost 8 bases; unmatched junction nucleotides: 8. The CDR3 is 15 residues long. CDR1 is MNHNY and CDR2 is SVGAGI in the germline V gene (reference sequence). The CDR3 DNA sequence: TGTGCCAGCAGTTTCACTAGCGGGAAACCGGATGAGCAGTTCTTC. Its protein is CASSFTSGKPDEQFF.

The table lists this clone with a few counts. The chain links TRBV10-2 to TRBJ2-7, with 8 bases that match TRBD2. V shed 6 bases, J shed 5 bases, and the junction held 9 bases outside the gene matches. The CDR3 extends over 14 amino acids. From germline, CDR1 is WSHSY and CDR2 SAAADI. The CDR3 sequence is CASRLSGSVNEQYF. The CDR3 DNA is TGCGCCAGCAGGTTAAGCGGGAGTGTCAACGAGCAGTACTTC.

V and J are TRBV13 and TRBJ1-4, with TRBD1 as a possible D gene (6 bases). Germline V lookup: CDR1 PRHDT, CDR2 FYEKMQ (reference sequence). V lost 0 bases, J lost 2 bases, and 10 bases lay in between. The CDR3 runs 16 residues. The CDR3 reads CASSLGSGQTNEKLFF. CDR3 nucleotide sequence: TGTGCCAGCAGCTTAGGCTCTGGACAGACTAATGAAAAACTGTTTTTT.

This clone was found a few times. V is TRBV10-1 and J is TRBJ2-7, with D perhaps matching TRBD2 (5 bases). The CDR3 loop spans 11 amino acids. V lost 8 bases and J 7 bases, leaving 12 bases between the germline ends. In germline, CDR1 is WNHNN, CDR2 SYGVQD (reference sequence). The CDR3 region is CASPVGSEQYF. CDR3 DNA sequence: TGCGCCAGCCCGGTTGGGAGTGAGCAGTACTTC.

The CDR3 DNA sequence: TGTGCCAGCAGTTGGACGGACAGGGGCTACGAGCAGTACTTC. It translates to CASSWTDRGYEQYF. The chain combines TRBV27 with TRBJ2-7; 9 bases are shared with TRBD1. From germline, CDR1 is MNHEY and CDR2 SMNVEV (reference sequence). The length of the CDR3 is 14 residues. V gave up 4 bases and J gave up 3 bases; unmatched junction bases: 4.

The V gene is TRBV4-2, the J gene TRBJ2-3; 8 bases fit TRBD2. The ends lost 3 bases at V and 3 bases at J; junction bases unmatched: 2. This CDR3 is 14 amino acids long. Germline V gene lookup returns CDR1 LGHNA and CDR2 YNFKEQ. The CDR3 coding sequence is TGTGCCAGCAGCCATGGCGGGAGGACAGATACGCAGTATTTT. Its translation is CASSHGGRTDTQYF.

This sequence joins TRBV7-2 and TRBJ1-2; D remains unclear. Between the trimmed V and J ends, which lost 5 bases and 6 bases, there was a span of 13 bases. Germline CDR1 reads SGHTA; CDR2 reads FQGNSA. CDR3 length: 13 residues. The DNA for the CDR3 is TGTGCCAGCAGCCGGGGTAGGGCCCATGGCTACACCTTC. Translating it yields CASSRGRAHGYTF.

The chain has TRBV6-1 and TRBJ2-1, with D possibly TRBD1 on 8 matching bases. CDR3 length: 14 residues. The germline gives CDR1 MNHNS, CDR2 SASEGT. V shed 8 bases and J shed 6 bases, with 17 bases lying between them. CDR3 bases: TGTGCCAGCTCGACAGGGGCGGGGGTCAATGAGCAGTTCTTC. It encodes CASSTGAGVNEQFF.

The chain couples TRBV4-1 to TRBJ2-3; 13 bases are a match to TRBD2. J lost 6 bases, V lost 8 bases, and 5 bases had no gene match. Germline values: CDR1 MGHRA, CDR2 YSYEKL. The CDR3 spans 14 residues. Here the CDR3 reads CASRPGLAGDTQYF. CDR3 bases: TGCGCCAGCCGACCGGGACTAGCGGGGGATACGCAGTATTTT.